This entry lists 15 T cell receptor beta chains sequenced from one sample in a study of preoperative IRX-2 immunotherapy in early breast cancer. Treatment reported: preoperative locoregional IRX-2 cytokine immunotherapy. Generated by immunoSEQ multiplex PCR, the TCRdb table keeps only in-frame clones and is missing some. The repertoire consists of approximately 5,500 clones, with about 61% occurring once and the leading ten covering roughly 11%. Sequencing used tumor tissue, obtained before IRX-2 immunotherapy. These receptors were taken from a human donor with breast cancer.

The chain has TRBV30 and TRBJ1-5; D might be TRBD1 (5 bases). Germline V lookup: CDR1 GTSNPN, CDR2 SVGIG (reference sequence). The CDR3 has 13 residues. Trimming removed 1 base at V and 5 bases at J, with 9 bases between. CDR3 nucleotides: TGTGCCTGGAGTGGGCAGGGCTATCAGCCCCAGCATTTT. It translates to CAWSGQGYQPQHF.

This clone was counted a single time. This chain connects TRBV6-8 to TRBJ2-7; D remains ambiguous. The V gene's germline CDR1 is MNHGY and CDR2 SAAAGT. This CDR3 has 16 residues. Trimming removed 5 bases at V and 0 bases at J, with 17 bases between. The CDR3 nucleotides read TGTGCCAGCAGTCCATCTATAGCTTGGAGCTCCTACGAGCAGTACTTC. Residues: CASSPSIAWSSYEQYF.

This sequence joins TRBV10-1 and TRBJ2-1; perhaps TRBD1 as D (5 bases). Germline assignment: CDR1 WNHNN and CDR2 SYGVQD (reference sequence). The CDR3 runs to 13 residues. V lost 6 bases and J 2 bases, leaving 8 bases between the germline ends. CDR3 protein: CASSDSTYNEQFF. The CDR3 DNA reads as TGCGCCAGCAGCGACAGTACCTACAATGAGCAGTTCTTC.

The chain recombines TRBV19 with TRBJ2-3, with 10 bases lining up with TRBD2. Germline trimming cut 9 bases from V and 4 bases from J; bases unmatched to any gene: 4. Per the germline V gene, CDR1 is LNHDA and CDR2 is SQIVND (reference sequence). CDR3 length equals 13 residues. CDR3 coding DNA: TGTGCCAGCGGACTAGCGGCCCCAGATACGCAGTATTTT. This codes for CASGLAAPDTQYF. Full variable domain (outside the CDR3, taken from reference TRBV19 and TRBJ2-3): DGGITQSPKYLFRKEGQNVTLSCEQNLNHDAMYWYRQDPGQGLRLIYYSQIVNDFQKGDIAEGYSVSREKKESFPLTVTSAQKNPTAFYLCASGLAAPDTQYFGPGTRLTVL.

The V gene is TRBV23-1, the J gene TRBJ2-7; a possible D gene is TRBD2 (6 bases). TRBV23-1 is an ORF, and what it does is uncertain. The CDR3 spans 13 residues. Trimming removed 6 bases from V and 9 bases from J, with 18 bases in between. The CDR3 loop is CASSLGLHGGQYF. CDR3 bases: TGCGCCAGCAGCCTGGGACTCCATGGGGGGCAGTACTTC.

The CDR3 protein is CASSLQQQGGGGTEAFF. The DNA for the CDR3 is TGTGCCAGCTCACTACAACAACAGGGGGGTGGCGGCACTGAAGCTTTCTTT. The chain has TRBV18 and TRBJ1-1; 8 bases agree with TRBD1. Germline V gives CDR1 KGHSH, CDR2 LQKENI. V was clipped by 4 bases and J by 4 bases; unmatched bases: 14. The CDR3 consists of 17 residues.

The chain recombines TRBV5-1 with TRBJ2-1, with D possibly being TRBD2 (6 bases). The CDR3 contains 15 residues. V lost 3 bases, J lost 5 bases, and 15 bases lay in between. The germline V gene encodes CDR1 SGHRS and CDR2 YFSETQ. CDR3 bases: TGCGCCAGCAGCTCCACGGGAGTGGGGCACAATGAGCAGTTCTTC. The encoded protein is CASSSTGVGHNEQFF. The whole variable domain, filled in from reference TRBV5-1 and TRBJ2-1, reads KAGVTQTPRYLIKTRGQQVTLSCSPISGHRSVSWYQQTPGQGLQFLFEYFSETQRNKGNFPGRFSGRQFSNSRSEMNVSTLELGDSALYLCASSSTGVGHNEQFFGPGTRLTVL.

In its sample, this clone was seen once. The CDR3 protein is CASSKDQQETQYF. Written as DNA, the CDR3 is TGTGCCAGCAGCAAGGACCAGCAAGAGACCCAGTACTTC. The chain employs TRBV7-1 and TRBJ2-5; no firm D call. TRBV7-1 counts as an open reading frame of uncertain function. The CDR3 runs to 13 residues. Trimming removed 5 bases from V and 2 bases from J, with 9 bases in between.

This chain joins TRBV6-8 and TRBJ2-1, with D perhaps matching TRBD2 (6 bases). V was clipped by 6 bases and J by 7 bases, with 25 bases between them. The CDR3 contains 17 residues. Per the germline V gene, CDR1 is MNHGY and CDR2 is SAAAGT. CDR3 sequence: CASSDRRGSWWRNEQFF. The CDR3 DNA sequence: TGTGCCAGCAGCGATAGGCGGGGTAGCTGGTGGAGGAATGAGCAGTTCTTC.

This clone was seen a handful of times. The rearrangement joins TRBV15 to TRBJ2-7; TRBD1 might be the D (5 bases). Trimming left V 0 bases short and J 2 bases short, with 11 bases between. CDR3 size: 15 residues. The germline V gene has CDR1 LNHNV and CDR2 YYDKDF (reference sequence). CDR3 sequence reads: CATSRDDLGPYEQYF. CDR3 sequence (DNA): TGTGCCACCAGCAGAGATGACCTGGGGCCCTACGAGCAGTACTTC.

The chain is built from TRBV6-8 and TRBJ1-1, with TRBD1 as a possible D gene (6 bases). V was cut by 3 bases and J by 1 base, with 15 bases left in between. The CDR3 is 16 amino acids. Germline loops: CDR1 MNHGY, CDR2 SAAAGT. For the CDR3, the DNA is TGTGCCAGCAGTTATCAGGAGACAGGCACGAACACTGAAGCTTTCTTT. This sequence encodes CASSYQETGTNTEAFF.

V and J are TRBV6-8 and TRBJ2-7, with D perhaps matching TRBD1 or TRBD2 (6 bases each). This CDR3 spans 15 amino acids. CDR1 is MNHGY, CDR2 SAAAGT, per germline. V was pared by 5 bases and J by 7 bases, with 21 bases between. CDR3 loop: CASSPMGGILYEQYF. The DNA of the CDR3 is TGTGCCAGCAGTCCTATGGGGGGCATATTATATGAGCAGTACTTC.

The chain is built from TRBV23-1 and TRBJ2-7, with 10 bases that match TRBD1. TRBV23-1 is identified as an open reading frame with a role that is uncertain. The CDR3 runs to 17 residues. Trimming took 3 bases from V and 4 from J; bases not matched to a gene: 12. CDR3 bases: TGCGCCAGCAGTCACTCGCCCCTCAGACAGGGGGCATACGAGCAGTACTTC. As protein: CASSHSPLRQGAYEQYF.

V is TRBV30 and J is TRBJ1-1; perhaps TRBD1 as D (5 bases). The V gene lost 3 bases and the J gene lost 0 bases, with 5 bases spanning the gap. The CDR3 has 12 residues. Germline CDR1 GTSNPN, CDR2 SVGIG (reference sequence). The CDR3 DNA reads as TGTGCCTGGAGGGGGGTGAACACTGAAGCTTTCTTT. Translated: CAWRGVNTEAFF.

This chain connects TRBV6-1 to TRBJ2-3, with 11 bases lining up with TRBD2. Germline trimming cut 0 bases from V and 7 bases from J; bases unmatched to any gene: 3. The CDR3 runs 15 residues. Germline assignment: CDR1 MNHNS and CDR2 SASEGT. CDR3 residues: CASSEAASGRNTQYF. In nucleotides, the CDR3 is TGTGCCAGCAGTGAAGCCGCTAGCGGGAGGAATACGCAGTATTTT.